These 9 T cell receptor beta chains came from one sample sequenced in a study of blood T cell repertoires in COVID-19 (TCRdb year 2020). Library method: the immunoSEQ multiplex PCR assay. TCRdb retrieved this table from immuneACCESS and kept in-frame rearrangements only. Not all clones are present; in checked studies, unresolved V genes account for under half, and no reason is known for the remainder. The sample table records 290,000 or so clones; approximately 82% of these occur just once. The top ten hold less than 5.5% of the sample. Sequences were obtained from PBMCs or T cells enriched from blood (not recorded which). The receptors were gathered from a man aged 35 to 55 who had been exposed to COVID-19.

This clone turned up a few times. The chain has TRBV7-9 and TRBJ1-1; D not resolved. Germline CDR1 reads SEHNR; CDR2 reads FQNEAQ (reference sequence). This CDR3 contains 11 residues. V gave up 4 bases and J gave up 6 bases, with 6 bases separating them. Here the CDR3 reads CASSSGAEAFF. The CDR3 DNA reads as TGTGCCAGCAGCTCGGGAGCTGAAGCTTTCTTT.

The CDR3 DNA sequence: TGTGCCAGCAGCTTGGGTGTAGCGGGCTCATACAATGAGCAGTTCTTC. It translates to CASSLGVAGSYNEQFF. V usage is TRBV5-8 and J usage is TRBJ2-1; 7 bases match TRBD2. The CDR3 has 16 amino acids. Germline-derived CDR1 and CDR2 are SGHTS and YDEGEE. The junction had 7 bases not matched to a gene; V was cut back by 0 bases and J by 4 bases.

The V gene is TRBV29-1, the J gene TRBJ1-5; 9 bases are shared with TRBD1. CDR1 and CDR2 (germline): SQVTM, ANQGSEA. Germline trimming cut 6 bases from V and 5 bases from J; bases unmatched to any gene: 2. This CDR3 has 12 residues. This CDR3 is CSVQGADQPQHF. CDR3 nucleotide sequence: TGCAGCGTACAGGGGGCTGATCAGCCCCAGCATTTT.

This chain connects TRBV30 to TRBJ1-6; the D is unclear. V was shortened by 1 base and J by 1 base, with 8 bases between the two germline ends. The CDR3 covers 15 residues. Germline V gives CDR1 GTSNPN, CDR2 SVGIG (reference sequence). The CDR3 coding sequence is TGTGCCTGGAGTGGGGGAGGGTCCTATAATTCACCCCTCCACTTT. Encoded protein: CAWSGGGSYNSPLHF.

This chain uses TRBV5-1 with TRBJ2-5, with D possibly being TRBD1 (6 bases). This CDR3 has 14 amino acids. In germline, CDR1 is SGHRS, CDR2 YFSETQ. Deletions cut 6 bases from V and 3 bases from J, with 15 bases between. Here the CDR3 reads CASKKNRAEETQYF. CDR3 nucleotide sequence: TGCGCCAGCAAAAAGAACAGGGCGGAAGAGACCCAGTACTTC.

V gene TRBV5-1 combines with J gene TRBJ2-7; 10 nucleotides align to TRBD2. V lost 4 bases and J lost 6; bases outside the gene matches: 10. From germline, CDR1 is SGHRS and CDR2 YFSETQ. The CDR3 covers 15 residues. CDR3 in DNA: TGCGCCAGCAGCACACAAAGCGGGAGGGCCGGCGAGCAGTACTTC. This gives the protein CASSTQSGRAGEQYF.

The chain employs TRBV7-8 and TRBJ2-3; D possibly corresponds to TRBD1 (6 bases). This CDR3 region has 17 residues. Per the germline V gene, CDR1 is SGHVS and CDR2 is FQNEAQ. V was cut by 1 base and J by 3 bases, with 17 bases left in between. Here the CDR3 DNA reads TGTGCCAGCAGCTTAGAGAACACAGGGTACGGTACAGATACGCAGTATTTT. Translating gives CASSLENTGYGTDTQYF.

This sequence joins TRBV19 and TRBJ1-6, with D possibly being TRBD1 (5 bases). Deletions cut 6 bases from V and 1 base from J, with 13 bases between. Germline V lookup: CDR1 LNHDA, CDR2 SQIVND (reference sequence). The CDR3 is 16 residues long. CDR3 sequence (DNA): TGTGCCAGTAGGACAGATACTTCGTCCTATAATTCACCCCTCCACTTT. Amino acids: CASRTDTSSYNSPLHF.

This clone was seen just once. The chain is built from TRBV5-8 and TRBJ2-7, with D possibly TRBD2 on 5 matching bases. With 0 bases removed from V and 3 bases from J, the gap between germline ends came to 7 bases. The CDR3 has 13 residues. From germline, CDR1 is SGHTS and CDR2 YDEGEE. The CDR3 bases are TGTGCCAGCAGCTTGGGACGGGACTACGAGCAGTACTTC. Its translation is CASSLGRDYEQYF.